These T cell receptor beta chains were read from a single sample in a study of T cells after yellow fever vaccination. TCRdb re-derived calls from the 5' RACE reads in MiXCR, one entry per CDR3 protein. The table lists around 310,000 distinct CDR3 sequences, roughly 4% of them singletons. Source: PBMCs, taken 5 days after the yellow fever booster vaccination. The receptors here all came from a man younger than 30 who received the YFV17D yellow fever vaccine. Both conserved end residues are part of each CDR3.

v_gene: TRBV5-1
j_gene: TRBJ2-5
CDR3aa: CASSETVGKETQYF

v_gene: TRBV4-3
j_gene: TRBJ2-2
CDR3aa: CASSQGRARAGRNTGELFF

v_gene: TRBV11-2
j_gene: TRBJ2-5
CDR3aa: CASSWGRGLGETQYF

v_gene: TRBV5-1
j_gene: TRBJ2-1
CDR3aa: CASSLGVWDYPPYNEQFF

v_gene: TRBV7-2
j_gene: TRBJ2-3
CDR3aa: CASSSRGGALIGTDTQYF

v_gene: TRBV20-1
j_gene: TRBJ1-2
CDR3aa: CSALPQGQTYGYTF

v_gene: TRBV4-1
j_gene: TRBJ2-3
CDR3aa: CASSHGPHTDTQYF

v_gene: TRBV7-2
j_gene: TRBJ2-3
CDR3aa: CASSSGLYTDTQYF

v_gene: TRBV5-8
j_gene: TRBJ1-5
CDR3aa: CASRLSGGQPQHF

v_gene: TRBV30
j_gene: TRBJ2-1
CDR3aa: CAWSTGHLQFF

v_gene: TRBV6-5
j_gene: TRBJ2-2
CDR3aa: CASSYFWTASNTGELFF

v_gene: TRBV5-8
j_gene: TRBJ2-2
CDR3aa: CASSQGLATDTGELFF

v_gene: TRBV12-3/TRBV12-4
j_gene: TRBJ1-1
CDR3aa: CAGAKDTNTEAFF

v_gene: TRBV5-1
j_gene: TRBJ2-3
CDR3aa: CASFGGGATDTQYF

v_gene: TRBV5-1
j_gene: TRBJ1-1
CDR3aa: CASTPQGADTEAFF

v_gene: TRBV12-3/TRBV12-4
j_gene: TRBJ2-7
CDR3aa: CASSLSQGTSEQYF

v_gene: TRBV10-3
j_gene: TRBJ2-7
CDR3aa: CAISESGDYEQYF

v_gene: TRBV6-2/TRBV6-3
j_gene: TRBJ2-3
CDR3aa: CASSRLAGGQYF

v_gene: TRBV20-1
j_gene: TRBJ2-1
CDR3aa: CSAATPPNDNEQFF

v_gene: TRBV4-3
j_gene: TRBJ1-1
CDR3aa: CASSQGGGMNTEAFF

v_gene: TRBV5-4
j_gene: TRBJ2-1
CDR3aa: CASSLTGRGGQGAEQFF

v_gene: TRBV6-1
j_gene: TRBJ2-7
CDR3aa: CASKSGADYEQYF

v_gene: TRBV18
j_gene: TRBJ2-7
CDR3aa: CASSPGRGYEQYF

v_gene: TRBV7-8
j_gene: TRBJ2-2
CDR3aa: CASSQPGTGRFGELFF

v_gene: TRBV4-3
j_gene: TRBJ2-3
CDR3aa: CASSQGRAGGAEDTQYF

v_gene: TRBV27
j_gene: TRBJ2-5
CDR3aa: CASSLSWAETQYF